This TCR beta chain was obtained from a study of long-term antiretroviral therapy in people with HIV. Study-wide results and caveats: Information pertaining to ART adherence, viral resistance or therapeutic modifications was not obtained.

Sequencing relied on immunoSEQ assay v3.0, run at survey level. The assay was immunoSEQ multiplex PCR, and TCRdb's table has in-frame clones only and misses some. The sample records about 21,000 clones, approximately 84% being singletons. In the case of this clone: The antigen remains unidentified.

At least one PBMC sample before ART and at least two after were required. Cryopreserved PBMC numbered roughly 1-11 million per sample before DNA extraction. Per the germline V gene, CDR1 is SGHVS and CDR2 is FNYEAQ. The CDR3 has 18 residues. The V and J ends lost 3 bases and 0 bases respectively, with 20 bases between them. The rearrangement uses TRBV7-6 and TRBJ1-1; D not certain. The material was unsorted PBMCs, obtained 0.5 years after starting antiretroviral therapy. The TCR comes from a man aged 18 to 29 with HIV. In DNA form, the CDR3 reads TGTGCCAGCAGCTTCATACCCGGGGTAGAACCCTTGAACACTGAAGCTTTCTTT. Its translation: CASSFIPGVEPLNTEAFF.